One sample yielded the 29 T cell receptor beta chains listed below, sequenced in a study of T-cell reconstitution after alpha-beta-depleted transplantation in children. The TCRbeta library incorporated unique molecular identifiers. Using its own MiXCR run on the PCR reads, TCRdb lists one record per CDR3 protein. The sample includes about 640,000 distinct CDR3 sequences, roughly 15% of them seen just once. The sequenced sample was PBMCs from the stem cell graft donor, obtained from the stem cell graft. The receptors here all came from a human donor who donated a stem cell graft to a child with acute myeloid leukemia.

The chain recombines TRBV20-1 with TRBJ2-5; 12 positions agree with TRBD2. This CDR3 spans 16 amino acids. The trim removed 3 bases at V and 2 bases at J, leaving 7 bases unmatched. The germline CDR1 and CDR2 sequences are DFQATT and SNEGSKA (reference sequence). This CDR3 reads CSASPLAGGFQETQYF. The DNA for the CDR3 is TGCAGTGCTAGCCCCCTAGCGGGGGGGTTTCAAGAGACCCAGTACTTC.

The gene calls are TRBV25-1 and TRBJ2-5; 8 bases map to TRBD1. Germline lookup yields CDR1 MGHDK and CDR2 SYGVNS. The CDR3 runs to 15 residues. The J segment lost 5 bases and the V segment lost 5 bases, leaving 10 bases of the junction unmatched. The CDR3 here is CASSNSGGPGETQYF. CDR3 bases: TGTGCCAGCAGTAATTCAGGGGGCCCCGGGGAGACCCAGTACTTC.

This clonotype has a count of ten or more. The rearrangement uses TRBV12-3 or TRBV12-4 and TRBJ1-5, with a possible D match to TRBD1 (5 bases). The CDR3 runs to 17 residues. The V and J ends lost 0 bases and 0 bases respectively, with 12 bases between them. CDR3 sequence reads: CASSLARDGFSNQPQHF. CDR3 nucleotides: TGTGCCAGCAGTTTAGCCCGGGACGGATTTAGCAATCAGCCCCAGCATTTT.

The chain is built from TRBV10-3 and TRBJ2-3, with TRBD2 matching 11 bases. This CDR3 comprises 22 residues. The germline gives CDR1 ENHRY, CDR2 SYGVKD. The J segment lost 1 base and the V segment lost 4 bases, leaving 22 bases of the junction unmatched. In nucleotides, the CDR3 is TGTGCCATCAGTGGATTAGCTCCCTTTAGCGGGGGGGCGAGCTCTGGCACAGATACGCAGTATTTT. This encodes CAISGLAPFSGGASSGTDTQYF.

This clonotype appeared a single time. Being one base from a much bigger clone, this may be a read error. The rearrangement uses TRBV20-1 and TRBJ2-1; D uncertain. This CDR3 region has 14 residues. Germline lookup yields CDR1 DFQATT and CDR2 SNEGSKA (reference sequence). DNA of the CDR3: TGCAGTGTTAGAGGTGCTACGGTGGCAAATGAGCAGTTCTTC. It encodes CSVRGATVANEQFF.

Notes on this clonotype: One junction end does not reproduce the germline sequence, and a read error may be involved. CDR3 nucleotide sequence: TGTGCCAGCAGCCAGGGACAAGTCTCTGGGGCCAACATCCTGACTTTC. It specifies CASSQGQVSGANILTF. The rearrangement uses TRBV3-1 and TRBJ2-6; a possible D gene is TRBD1 (6 bases). There are 16 residues in the CDR3. Germline CDR1 and CDR2: LGHDT and YNNKEL (reference sequence).

This clonotype was counted between two and nine times. The chain uses TRBV28 and TRBJ2-7, with D perhaps TRBD1 (6 bases). This CDR3 has 13 amino acids. Between the trimmed V and J ends, which lost 5 bases and 2 bases, there was a span of 10 bases. Germline CDR1 is MDHEN and CDR2 is SYDVKM. The CDR3 region is CASSPDRTYEQYV. The DNA for the CDR3 is TGTGCCAGCAGTCCAGACAGGACCTACGAGCAGTACGTC.

This clonotype showed up just a few times. This sequence joins TRBV7-2 and TRBJ2-5; the match to TRBD1 covers 9 bases. CDR3 length equals 16 residues. Germline V lookup: CDR1 SGHTA, CDR2 FQGNSA. With 0 bases clipped from V and 9 bases from J, the junction kept 11 bases outside the gene matches. Here the CDR3 reads CASSLAPGQGALAQYF. The CDR3 DNA reads as TGTGCCAGCAGCTTAGCCCCGGGACAGGGAGCCTTGGCCCAGTACTTC.

This clonotype was recorded many times. This chain uses TRBV6-1 with TRBJ2-2; D gene uncertain. V was shortened by 8 bases and J by 1 base, with 2 bases between the two germline ends. Germline V lookup: CDR1 MNHNS, CDR2 SASEGT. The CDR3 sequence is 11 residues long. DNA for the CDR3: TGTGCCAGCGAGAACACCGGGGAGCTGTTTTTT. Amino acid sequence: CASENTGELFF.

This clonotype has only a few counts. The chain employs TRBV10-3 and TRBJ1-2; a possible D gene is TRBD1 (6 bases). CDR1 and CDR2 from the germline V gene are ENHRY and SYGVKD. The germline V and J ends were trimmed by 2 bases and 6 bases, with 10 bases remaining between them. The CDR3 covers 13 residues. The CDR3: CAISEHTGNGYTF. CDR3 nucleotides: TGTGCCATCAGTGAGCACACAGGGAATGGCTACACCTTC.

This clonotype was counted ten times or more. V usage is TRBV20-1 and J usage is TRBJ2-7; perhaps TRBD2 as D (5 bases). Per the germline V gene, CDR1 is DFQATT and CDR2 is SNEGSKA (reference sequence). This CDR3 is built from 18 residues. Trimming took 6 bases from V and 6 from J, leaving 33 bases between them. CDR3 residues: CSAAMRAAYPYNSFEQYF. CDR3 DNA: TGCAGTGCCGCAATGCGGGCAGCATATCCTTATAACAGCTTCGAGCAGTACTTC.

This clonotype was detected many times. The chain joins TRBV4-3 to TRBJ2-5; D is uncertain. Trimming took off 0 bases at V and 2 bases at J, with 7 bases between the two ends. The CDR3 loop spans 14 amino acids. Germline loops: CDR1 LGHNA, CDR2 YSLEER. The CDR3 DNA reads as TGCGCCAGCAGCCAAGAGGAGACTCAAGAGACCCAGTACTTC. Translation gives CASSQEETQETQYF.

Of note for this clonotype: Its ends do not fully match the called genes, so a read error is possible. This chain connects TRBV7-8 to TRBJ2-7, with TRBD2 as a possible D gene (5 bases). The germline V gene has CDR1 SGHVS and CDR2 FQNEAQ. The length of the CDR3 is 14 residues. The DNA for the CDR3 is TGTGCCAGCAGCTTAAGCGGTGATAGGGCAGAAGTTTTCTTC. Amino acids: CASSLSGDRAEVFF.

The gene calls are TRBV7-2 and TRBJ1-2; 10 positions match TRBD1. The length of the CDR3 is 15 residues. Germline-derived CDR1 and CDR2 are SGHTA and FQGNSA. V lost 4 bases, J lost 4 bases, and 6 bases stayed unmatched. CDR3 amino acids: CASSSAGTGVYGYTF. The CDR3 nucleotides read TGTGCCAGCAGCTCTGCCGGGACAGGGGTCTATGGCTACACCTTC.

The chain links TRBV27 to TRBJ2-3, with 9 bases fitting TRBD2. This CDR3 spans 15 amino acids. Germline V gene data show CDR1 as MNHEY and CDR2 as SMNVEV (reference sequence). V was clipped by 6 bases and J by 4 bases; unmatched bases: 8. CDR3 loop: CASRIVAGAPDTQYF. In nucleotides, the CDR3 is TGTGCCAGCAGAATCGTAGCGGGGGCTCCAGATACGCAGTATTTT.

The chain has TRBV10-3 and TRBJ2-1; tentative D call: TRBD1 (6 bases). The CDR3 loop spans 12 amino acids. CDR1 is ENHRY, CDR2 SYGVKD, per germline. V was pared by 5 bases and J by 10 bases, with 12 bases between. In DNA form, the CDR3 reads TGTGCCATCAGTTACAGGGTCGGGGAGCAGTTCTTC. It codes for CAISYRVGEQFF.

V is TRBV20-1 and J is TRBJ2-1, with 11 nucleotides matching TRBD2. Trimming removed 3 bases from V and 6 bases from J; junction bases left unmatched: 10. The CDR3 sequence is 16 residues long. CDR1 and CDR2 from the germline V gene are DFQATT and SNEGSKA (reference sequence). CDR3 in DNA: TGCAGTGCTAGTCCCCAGGGAGGACTAGCGGGCAATGAGCAGTTCTTC. Protein product: CSASPQGGLAGNEQFF.

This clonotype appeared a few times. The chain employs TRBV28 and TRBJ2-1, with D perhaps being TRBD1 or TRBD2 (5 bases each). This CDR3 region has 15 residues. The V end lost 6 bases, the J end lost 10 bases, and 22 bases lay between the germline ends. Germline CDR1 and CDR2: MDHEN and SYDVKM. CDR3: CASRHRLRQREEQFF. CDR3 in DNA: TGTGCCAGCAGGCACCGACTACGACAGCGCGAAGAGCAGTTCTTC.

In its sample, this clonotype was seen many times. This chain connects TRBV12-3 or TRBV12-4 to TRBJ1-2; unclear D gene. V shed 6 bases and J shed 6 bases, with 11 bases lying between them. CDR3 length equals 12 residues. CDR3 coding DNA: TGTGCCAGCAGCGAAATTGGCCATGGCTACACCTTC. Protein sequence: CASSEIGHGYTF.

The V and J genes are TRBV7-9 and TRBJ1-4; D call uncertain. Per germline, CDR1 SEHNR and CDR2 FQNEAQ (reference sequence). The CDR3 extends over 16 amino acids. The V end was cut by 5 bases, the J end by 8 bases, with 21 bases between. In DNA, the CDR3 is TGTGCCAGCAGCCACGATGAGGAACTACCGGAAGAAAAACTGTTTTTT. It translates to CASSHDEELPEEKLFF.

This clonotype appeared a few times. J is TRBJ2-1 and V is TRBV7-2; D gene ambiguous. CDR1 is SGHTA, CDR2 FQGNSA, per germline. Trimming stripped 6 bases from V and 0 bases from J, with 9 bases between. This CDR3 region has 14 residues. The DNA for the CDR3 is TGTGCCAGCAGAACAGTGAGCTCCTACAATGAGCAGTTCTTC. As protein: CASRTVSSYNEQFF.

The chain uses TRBV5-1 and TRBJ2-7, with D tentatively TRBD1 or TRBD2 (5 bases each). V was pared by 1 base and J by 4 bases, with 18 bases between. Germline V lookup: CDR1 SGHRS, CDR2 YFSETQ. The CDR3 is made up of 16 amino acids. The DNA of the CDR3 is TGCGCCAGCAGCTTGAAAAAGTGGGGGTCGTCTTACGAGCAGTACGTC. It specifies CASSLKKWGSSYEQYV.

The chain has TRBV7-2 and TRBJ2-7; TRBD1 is a possible D gene (5 bases). Looked up from germline, CDR1 is SGHTA and CDR2 is FQGNSA. Trimming shortened V by 3 bases and J by 6 bases, and 12 bases separated the two germline ends. CDR3 length: 13 amino acids. The CDR3 is CASSLAGAREQYF. CDR3 coding DNA: TGTGCCAGCAGCTTGGCTGGGGCCCGCGAGCAGTACTTC.

This clonotype was observed at least ten times. The chain uses TRBV12-3 or TRBV12-4 and TRBJ2-5; the D gene is possibly TRBD2 (7 bases). V dropped 7 bases and J dropped 1 base, with 16 bases sitting between them. The length of the CDR3 is 15 residues. The CDR3 loop reads CASTPGGLRQETQYF. The CDR3 nucleotides are TGTGCCAGCACTCCCGGGGGGCTTCGCCAAGAGACCCAGTACTTC.

The genes are TRBV4-3 and TRBJ2-3; tentatively, D is TRBD2 (6 bases). V gave up 1 base and J gave up 10 bases, with 21 bases separating them. This CDR3 is built from 16 residues. From germline, CDR1 is LGHNA and CDR2 YSLEER. CDR3 nucleotides: TGCGCCAGCAGCCAAGGTTTTTGGGGGACTCTAGTCGCGCAGTATTTT. Amino acid sequence: CASSQGFWGTLVAQYF.

This clonotype was observed many times. V usage is TRBV5-6 and J usage is TRBJ2-1, with TRBD2 identical over 11 bases. Germline CDR1 reads SGHDT; CDR2 reads YYEEEE. The length of the CDR3 is 16 residues. V lost 4 bases to trimming and J lost 3 bases; unmatched junction nucleotides: 6. The CDR3 nucleotides are TGTGCCAGCAGCATTAGGACTAGCGGGTTCTACAATGAGCAGTTCTTC. Its translation: CASSIRTSGFYNEQFF.

The genes are TRBV9 and TRBJ2-1, with TRBD1 identical over 7 bases. Germline V gene data show CDR1 as SGDLS and CDR2 as YYNGEE. The CDR3 is 15 amino acids. After removal of 0 bases from V and 2 bases from J, the junction contained 2 bases not matched to a gene. The CDR3 protein is CASSVDGTAYNEQFF. In nucleotides, the CDR3 is TGTGCCAGCAGCGTAGACGGGACAGCCTACAATGAGCAGTTCTTC.

This sequence joins TRBV3-1 and TRBJ1-1; D gene unclear. The CDR3 has 13 amino acids. Germline CDR1 is LGHDT and CDR2 is YNNKEL (reference sequence). V lost 7 bases and J lost 1, with 10 bases in between. The CDR3 spells CASTRAGNTEAFF. In nucleotides, the CDR3 is TGTGCCAGCACAAGGGCAGGGAACACTGAAGCTTTCTTT.

J is TRBJ2-5 and V is TRBV20-1, with 11 bases matching TRBD2. The CDR3 sequence is 19 residues long. Germline V CDR1 and CDR2: DFQATT, SNEGSKA (reference sequence). The ends lost 6 bases at V and 4 bases at J; junction bases unmatched: 22. The CDR3 region is CSARLAGTRPVAIGETQYF. The CDR3 nucleotides read TGCAGTGCAAGACTAGCGGGGACCCGGCCCGTGGCGATTGGAGAGACCCAGTACTTC.